A single TCR beta chain is shown here with its context. Its specificity is unknown. The beta constant-region primer was an equimolar mix of two oligonucleotides covering TRBC1 and TRBC2. Four rounds of PCR amplified the ligated cDNA using nested alpha and beta constant-region primers plus SP2. TCRdb re-called the UMI-ligation and nested PCR reads with MiXCR, one entry per CDR3 protein. Of around 140,000 distinct CDR3 sequences in the sample, about 23% were seen once. From the second PCR step, alpha and beta chains were amplified apart. After CD4 positive bead selection, the CD4-negative fraction gave CD8 T cells. Trimming removed 3 bases from V and 5 bases from J, with 10 bases in between. The CDR3 sequence is 13 residues long. Germline V gene sequence: CDR1 MDHEN, CDR2 SYDVKM. The sample originates from a study of naive and memory T cell subsets. Study observations and caveats: In naive cells, over 85% of TCR sequences were seen only once. Naive repertoires, especially CD8, held a few larger clonotypes, possibly memory cells re-expressing CD45RA. The power law exponent of TCR abundance differed between naive and memory cells.

The clonotype originates from a human donor in good health. The sequenced sample consisted of naive CD4+ T cells from blood. The J gene is TRBJ2-5, the V gene TRBV28; D uncertain. The CDR3: CASSLQVPETQYF. CDR3 bases: TGTGCCAGCAGTTTGCAGGTACCGGAGACCCAGTACTTC.